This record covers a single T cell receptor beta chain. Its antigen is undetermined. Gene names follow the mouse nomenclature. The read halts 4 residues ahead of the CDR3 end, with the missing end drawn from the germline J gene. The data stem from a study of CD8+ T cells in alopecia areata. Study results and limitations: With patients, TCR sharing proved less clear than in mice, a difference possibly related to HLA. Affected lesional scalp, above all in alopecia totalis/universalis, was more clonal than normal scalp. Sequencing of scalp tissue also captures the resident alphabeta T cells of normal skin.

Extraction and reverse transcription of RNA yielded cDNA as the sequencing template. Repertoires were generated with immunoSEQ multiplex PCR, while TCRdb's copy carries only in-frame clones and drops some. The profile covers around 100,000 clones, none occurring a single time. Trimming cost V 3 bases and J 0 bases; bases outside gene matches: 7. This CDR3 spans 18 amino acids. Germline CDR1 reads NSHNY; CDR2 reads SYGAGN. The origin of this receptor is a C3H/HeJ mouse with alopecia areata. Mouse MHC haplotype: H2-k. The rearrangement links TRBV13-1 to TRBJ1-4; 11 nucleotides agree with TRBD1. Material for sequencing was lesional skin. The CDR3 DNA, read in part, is TGTGCCAGCAGTGGGGACAGGGGGAAGCCTATTTCCAACGAA. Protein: CASSGDRGKPISNE. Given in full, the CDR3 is CASSGDRGKPISNERLFF.